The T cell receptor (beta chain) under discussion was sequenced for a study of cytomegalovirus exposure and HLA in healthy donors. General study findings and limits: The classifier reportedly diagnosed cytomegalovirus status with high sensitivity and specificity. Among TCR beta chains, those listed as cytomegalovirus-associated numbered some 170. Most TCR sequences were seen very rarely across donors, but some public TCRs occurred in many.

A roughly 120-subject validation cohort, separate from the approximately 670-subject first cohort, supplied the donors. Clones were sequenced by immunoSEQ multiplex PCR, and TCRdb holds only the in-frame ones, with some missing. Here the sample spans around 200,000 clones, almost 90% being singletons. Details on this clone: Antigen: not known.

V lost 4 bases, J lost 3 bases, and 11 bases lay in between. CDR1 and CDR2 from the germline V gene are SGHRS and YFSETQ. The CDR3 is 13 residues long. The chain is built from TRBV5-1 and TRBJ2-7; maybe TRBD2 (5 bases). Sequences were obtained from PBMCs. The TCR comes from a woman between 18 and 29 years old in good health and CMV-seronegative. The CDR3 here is CASSVAEGYEQYF. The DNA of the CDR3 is TGCGCCAGCAGCGTTGCCGAGGGCTACGAGCAGTACTTC.